The 9 T cell receptor beta chains listed next were all sequenced from one sample in a study of shared clonotypes between healthy human individuals. Measured with immunoSEQ multiplex PCR; TCRdb has only the in-frame clones, and not every one. The sample comprises about 730,000 clones, about two thirds of which are singletons, and about 1.7% rests with the top ten. The sequenced material came from memory CD4+ T cells sorted from blood. Specified subset: CD45RA-negative fraction. The receptors here all came from a woman in her 30s in good health.

The CDR3 sequence: CASSWQAGPSSYEQYF. CDR3 bases: TGTGCCAGCAGTTGGCAGGCGGGACCAAGCTCCTACGAGCAGTACTTC. The chain uses TRBV7-9 and TRBJ2-7; D possibly corresponds to TRBD2 (6 bases). In germline, CDR1 is SEHNR, CDR2 FQNEAQ (reference sequence). The V gene lost 6 bases and the J gene lost 0 bases, with 18 bases spanning the gap. The CDR3 covers 16 residues.

J is TRBJ1-2 and V is TRBV19; no firm D call. Germline V gene sequence: CDR1 LNHDA, CDR2 SQIVND (reference sequence). The CDR3 has 12 amino acids. V shed 2 bases and J shed 7 bases, with 8 bases lying between them. CDR3 protein: CASSITASGYTF. The CDR3 DNA is TGTGCCAGTAGTATAACGGCCTCTGGCTACACCTTC.

This clone was seen more than once but under ten times. The sample carries other DNA sequences with the same CDR3. The rearrangement joins TRBV5-1 to TRBJ2-1, with a weak D call TRBD1 (5 bases). V dropped 6 bases and J dropped 1 base, with 11 bases sitting between them. The V gene's germline CDR1 is SGHRS and CDR2 YFSETQ. This CDR3 contains 14 residues. The CDR3 nucleotides are TGCGCCAGCAACTTAGACAGTTCCTACAATGAGCAGTTCTTC. It yields the protein CASNLDSSYNEQFF.

The V gene is TRBV11-2, the J gene TRBJ2-3, with D maybe TRBD1 (6 bases). There are 12 residues in the CDR3. CDR1 SGHAT and CDR2 FQNNGV come from the germline V gene. V shed 5 bases and J shed 10 bases, with 13 bases lying between them. CDR3 nucleotide sequence: TGTGCCAGCAGCCCCGACAGGCTTGCGCAGTATTTT. Translation: CASSPDRLAQYF.

V and J are TRBV27 and TRBJ1-2; the match to TRBD1 covers 9 bases. The CDR3 length is 15 residues. The trim removed 3 bases at V and 8 bases at J, leaving 10 bases unmatched. Germline V gene sequence: CDR1 MNHEY, CDR2 SMNVEV (reference sequence). The CDR3 reads CASSFQPGTGRGYTF. The CDR3 DNA is TGTGCCAGCAGTTTCCAACCGGGGACAGGGCGCGGCTACACCTTC.

V is TRBV19 and J is TRBJ2-1, with 14 bases matching TRBD2. J lost 6 bases, V lost 4 bases, and 5 bases had no gene match. The CDR3 sequence is 16 residues long. Germline V lookup: CDR1 LNHDA, CDR2 SQIVND (reference sequence). CDR3 sequence (DNA): TGTGCCAGTAGTAGAACGGGACTAGCGGGAGTCAATGAGCAGTTCTTC. Its protein is CASSRTGLAGVNEQFF.

The J gene is TRBJ2-5, the V gene TRBV15, with D perhaps matching TRBD1 (6 bases). V shed 2 bases and J shed 2 bases, with 15 bases lying between them. Looked up from germline, CDR1 is LNHNV and CDR2 is YYDKDF (reference sequence). The CDR3 contains 16 residues. The CDR3 nucleotides are TGTGCCACCAGCAGACCCCCCCAGGGACAACAAGAGACCCAGTACTTC. Residues: CATSRPPQGQQETQYF.

The V gene is TRBV10-2, the J gene TRBJ2-2; D remains ambiguous. Trimming removed 3 bases from V and 0 bases from J, with 14 bases in between. The CDR3 totals 17 residues. Germline CDR1 is WSHSY and CDR2 is SAAADI. The CDR3 DNA reads as TGCGCCAGCAGTGACTCTAGACTTATCGCGAACACCGGGGAGCTGTTTTTT. This translates into CASSDSRLIANTGELFF.

This clone was seen a few times. V is TRBV7-9 and J is TRBJ1-1; D call uncertain. V was cut by 8 bases and J by 6 bases, with 13 bases left in between. This CDR3 spans 12 amino acids. Germline-derived CDR1 and CDR2 are SEHNR and FQNEAQ (reference sequence). In nucleotides, the CDR3 is TGTGCCAGCGCCCCGATACGGTCTGAAGCTTTCTTT. Its protein product is CASAPIRSEAFF.